What follows are 24 T cell receptor beta chains derived from one specimen sequenced in a study of OX40 agonist ivuxolimab in advanced cancers. The repertoire was sequenced with immunoSEQ multiplex PCR; TCRdb's copy has only in-frame clones and lacks some. Of roughly 61,000 clones listed, over 75% are singletons. The specimen was CD4+ or CD8+ T cells sorted from blood, collected in a trial of the OX40 agonist ivuxolimab. These receptors were taken from an adult with an advanced solid tumor such as melanoma, head and neck, liver or kidney cancer.

In this sample, this clone turned up a few times. This sequence joins TRBV28 and TRBJ2-7; TRBD1 agrees at 10 bases. CDR3 length equals 15 residues. The J segment lost 4 bases and the V segment lost 7 bases, leaving 10 bases of the junction unmatched. CDR1 and CDR2 from the germline V gene are MDHEN and SYDVKM. CDR3 loop: CASIDGTGVSYEQYF. CDR3 nucleotides: TGTGCCAGCATAGACGGGACAGGGGTGTCGTACGAGCAGTACTTC.

The CDR3 region has the DNA TGTGCCAGCAGTTACCGGGACAGTGCCTACGAGCAGTACTTC. This sequence encodes CASSYRDSAYEQYF. This chain uses TRBV11-3 with TRBJ2-7; 7 bases are shared with TRBD1. Germline assignment: CDR1 SGHNT and CDR2 YENEEA. The J segment lost 2 bases and the V segment lost 6 bases, leaving 7 bases of the junction unmatched. The CDR3 sequence is 14 residues long.

The V call is TRBV27, the J call TRBJ2-7, with D possibly TRBD1 on 5 matching bases. The germline CDR1 and CDR2 sequences are MNHEY and SMNVEV (reference sequence). The CDR3 consists of 13 residues. The V and J ends lost 1 base and 5 bases respectively, with 9 bases between them. CDR3 DNA: TGTGCCAGCAGTTTATTAGGGGAAAACGAGCAGTACTTC. It yields the protein CASSLLGENEQYF.

The V call is TRBV16, the J call TRBJ1-6; no reliable D call. The V gene's germline CDR1 is KGHSY and CDR2 FQNENV. Trimming shortened V by 0 bases and J by 7 bases, and 10 bases separated the two germline ends. There are 15 residues in the CDR3. CDR3 protein: CASSQSGGANSPLHF. The CDR3 DNA is TGTGCCAGCAGCCAATCTGGCGGCGCGAATTCACCCCTCCACTTT.

This clone has just one count. The V and J genes are TRBV7-3 and TRBJ2-2; D assignment may be TRBD1 or TRBD2 (5 bases each). This CDR3 region has 17 residues. Trimming took off 5 bases at V and 1 base at J, with 17 bases between the two ends. Germline V gene lookup returns CDR1 SGHTA and CDR2 FQGTGA. The CDR3 protein is CASSPEVGRVNTGELFF. The CDR3 region has the DNA TGTGCCAGCAGCCCTGAGGTGGGACGGGTGAACACCGGGGAGCTGTTTTTT.

V and J are TRBV27 and TRBJ1-2; D possibly corresponds to TRBD1 (6 bases). The V and J ends lost 3 bases and 5 bases respectively, with 13 bases between them. The CDR3 contains 14 residues. In germline, CDR1 is MNHEY, CDR2 SMNVEV (reference sequence). DNA for the CDR3: TGTGCCAGCAGTTTGCAAGGAGGGGGTTATGGCTACACCTTC. Amino acids: CASSLQGGGYGYTF.

The chain recombines TRBV7-9 with TRBJ1-1; D ambiguous. Germline lookup yields CDR1 SEHNR and CDR2 FQNEAQ (reference sequence). The CDR3 covers 12 residues. Trimming pared 1 base from V and 6 bases from J, leaving 6 bases between. CDR3 loop: CASSLVPAEAFF. CDR3 DNA: TGTGCCAGCAGCTTAGTTCCCGCTGAAGCTTTCTTT.

V is TRBV5-6 and J is TRBJ1-6; D gene unclear. The CDR3 extends over 13 amino acids. Germline V CDR1 and CDR2: SGHDT, YYEEEE. Trimming took 4 bases from V and 10 from J, leaving 12 bases between them. The CDR3 region is CASSPSPGSPLHF. Here the CDR3 DNA reads TGTGCCAGCAGCCCCTCGCCGGGGTCACCCCTCCACTTT.

V and J are TRBV7-7 and TRBJ2-7; D is unresolved. The V gene lost 3 bases and the J gene lost 5 bases, with 17 bases spanning the gap. The CDR3 has 15 amino acids. CDR1 and CDR2 (germline): SSHAT, FNYEAQ (reference sequence). CDR3 sequence reads: CASSFRPGDVDEQYF. The CDR3 DNA reads TGTGCCAGCAGCTTCCGACCCGGCGACGTGGACGAGCAGTACTTC. Filled out from reference TRBV7-7 and TRBJ2-7, the complete variable domain reads GAGVSQSPRYKVTKRGQDVTLRCDPISSHATLYWYQQALGQGPEFLTYFNYEAQPDKSGLPSDRFSAERPEGSISTLTIQRTEQRDSAMYRCASSFRPGDVDEQYFGPGTRLTVT.

V usage is TRBV6-5 and J usage is TRBJ2-3; 8 nucleotides agree with TRBD2. The trim removed 6 bases at V and 3 bases at J, leaving 2 bases unmatched. The germline V gene encodes CDR1 MNHEY and CDR2 SVGAGI. This CDR3 comprises 13 residues. CDR3 nucleotide sequence: TGTGCCAGCAGGATAGCGGGGACAGATACGCAGTATTTT. It is translated as CASRIAGTDTQYF.

The gene calls are TRBV15 and TRBJ2-7; a possible D gene is TRBD2 (7 bases). Germline CDR1 and CDR2: LNHNV and YYDKDF (reference sequence). V was shortened by 0 bases and J by 5 bases, with 17 bases between the two germline ends. The CDR3 has 16 residues. CDR3 nucleotide sequence: TGTGCCACCAGCAGAGATTGGGCGGGGGCTACGGACGAGCAGTACTTC. Amino acids: CATSRDWAGATDEQYF.

This rearrangement joins TRBV25-1 to TRBJ1-1; D is perhaps TRBD1 (5 bases). This CDR3 region has 12 residues. Per germline, CDR1 MGHDK and CDR2 SYGVNS. V gave up 3 bases and J gave up 11 bases, with 13 bases separating them. The CDR3 region has the DNA TGTGCCAGCAGTGACGCAGGGCGGGTGGCTTTCTTT. This encodes CASSDAGRVAFF.

The V call is TRBV5-8, the J call TRBJ2-3; D may be TRBD1 (6 bases). CDR1 SGHTS and CDR2 YDEGEE come from the germline V gene. The CDR3 has 16 residues. Trimming cost V 4 bases and J 2 bases, with 17 bases left between them. CDR3 residues: CASSTQYGQLTDTQYF. CDR3 DNA sequence: TGTGCCAGCAGCACGCAATATGGACAGCTCACAGATACGCAGTATTTT.

V is TRBV5-5 and J is TRBJ2-1, with TRBD1 as a possible D gene (5 bases). Deletions cut 6 bases from V and 3 bases from J, with 19 bases between. The CDR3 runs 16 residues. The V gene's germline CDR1 is SGHKS and CDR2 YYEKEE (reference sequence). CDR3 sequence reads: CASIDSFQSFYNEQFF. The CDR3 DNA follows: TGTGCCAGCATCGACAGTTTCCAGTCCTTCTACAATGAGCAGTTCTTC.

The chain couples TRBV27 to TRBJ1-2; TRBD1 matches at 9 bases. Germline CDR1 and CDR2: MNHEY and SMNVEV (reference sequence). This CDR3 contains 17 residues. The V segment lost 8 bases and the J segment 2 bases; nucleotides outside the gene matches: 15. This CDR3 reads CASARGQGVPFNYGYTF. The CDR3 bases are TGTGCCAGCGCCCGGGGACAGGGTGTGCCGTTCAACTATGGCTACACCTTC.

The chain links TRBV14 to TRBJ2-2; 7 bases are a match to TRBD2. The junction had 6 bases not matched to a gene; V was cut back by 2 bases and J by 3 bases. CDR1 and CDR2 (germline): SGHDN, FVKESK. The CDR3 extends over 16 amino acids. The DNA of the CDR3 is TGTGCCAGCAGCCAACGACTAGCCGGGGACACCGGGGAGCTGTTTTTT. Protein sequence: CASSQRLAGDTGELFF.

V gene TRBV11-2 combines with J gene TRBJ2-3, with a tentative D call TRBD1 (6 bases). V shed 4 bases and J shed 1 base, with 12 bases lying between them. This CDR3 comprises 15 residues. Germline V gives CDR1 SGHAT, CDR2 FQNNGV. This chain's CDR3 is CASSWGRVGTDTQYF. The DNA for the CDR3 is TGTGCCAGCAGCTGGGGGCGGGTCGGCACAGATACGCAGTATTTT.

The chain is built from TRBV5-5 and TRBJ1-3; D is possibly TRBD1 (5 bases). The CDR3 is made up of 15 amino acids. CDR1 is SGHKS and CDR2 is YYEKEE in the germline V gene (reference sequence). With 4 bases removed from V and 4 bases from J, the gap between germline ends came to 15 bases. In nucleotides, the CDR3 is TGTGCCAGCAGCCCGACGGGACTCAAAGGAAACACCATATATTTT. Translation: CASSPTGLKGNTIYF.

The chain employs TRBV7-2 and TRBJ2-3; 7 bases map to TRBD2. This CDR3 has 15 amino acids. Looked up from germline, CDR1 is SGHTA and CDR2 is FQGNSA. The trim removed 4 bases at V and 7 bases at J, leaving 11 bases unmatched. For the CDR3, the DNA is TGTGCCAGCAGCTCCAGCGGGGCGGCCGGATATACGCAGTATTTT. It is translated as CASSSSGAAGYTQYF.

The V call is TRBV6-6, the J call TRBJ1-5; possible D gene TRBD1, 6 bases. V lost 6 bases, J lost 5 bases, and 14 bases lay in between. Germline-derived CDR1 and CDR2 are MNHNY and SVGAGI (reference sequence). The CDR3 is 14 amino acids. The CDR3 DNA reads TGTGCCAGCAGCCCACGGACAGCTCATCAGCCCCAGCATTTT. This sequence encodes CASSPRTAHQPQHF.

V is TRBV11-3 and J is TRBJ1-3; D not certain. This CDR3 has 14 amino acids. From germline, CDR1 is SGHNT and CDR2 YENEEA. With 1 base removed from V and 4 bases from J, the gap between germline ends came to 8 bases. The CDR3 loop is CASSLAGLGNTIYF. CDR3 nucleotides: TGTGCCAGCAGCTTAGCCGGGCTGGGAAACACCATATATTTT.

The chain recombines TRBV7-8 with TRBJ2-2; D is uncertain. There are 13 residues in the CDR3. CDR1 and CDR2 from the germline V gene are SGHVS and FQNEAQ. V gave up 1 base and J gave up 5 bases, with 5 bases separating them. DNA of the CDR3: TGTGCCAGCAGCTTAGTAGAGACCGGGGAGCTGTTTTTT. As protein: CASSLVETGELFF.

This clone appeared once. The chain links TRBV5-8 to TRBJ1-2; 7 nucleotides align to TRBD1. With V trimmed by 5 bases and J by 4 bases, 11 bases remained unmatched. The length of the CDR3 is 15 residues. The germline V gene encodes CDR1 SGHTS and CDR2 YDEGEE. CDR3 region: CASRQTGTSVYGYTF. CDR3 bases: TGTGCCAGCAGGCAGACAGGGACGTCTGTCTATGGCTACACCTTC.

This chain links TRBV5-1 with TRBJ1-4; tentatively, D is TRBD1 (5 bases). The CDR3 totals 15 residues. CDR1 and CDR2 (germline): SGHRS, YFSETQ. V lost 0 bases, J lost 3 bases, and 9 bases lay in between. CDR3 nucleotide sequence: TGCGCCAGCAGCTTGGCGGCAGGGCCTAATGAAAAACTGTTTTTT. Translation gives CASSLAAGPNEKLFF.